The clone carrying this TCR beta chain was seen ten or more times. Its antigen is currently unknown. TCR beta CDR3 regions were amplified from RNA transcripts. Carried out on the TCR CDR3, a first-round RT-PCR used the HTBI primer set. Each CDR3 protein is one row after TCRdb ran MiXCR on the multiplex PCR reads. The sample records 600,000 to 700,000 distinct CDR3 sequences, roughly 15% being singletons. Per germline, CDR1 MNHGY and CDR2 SVAAGI. This CDR3 is 15 amino acids long. V lost 2 bases, J lost 4 bases, and 12 bases lay in between. The data stem from a study of T cells in Graves' hyperthyroidism and ophthalmopathy. Study-wide findings and caveats: The blood repertoire included most of the expanded thyroid clonotypes above 0.001.

The study based diagnoses on clinical symptoms, serum thyroxine and TRAb, thyroid ultrasound and orbital computed tomography. The chain has TRBV6-9 and TRBJ1-5; D may be TRBD1 (5 bases). Sequencing input: blood. This sequence originates from a middle-aged woman with Graves' ophthalmopathy. CDR3 amino acids: CASSYETAGNQPQHF. The CDR3 bases are TGTGCCAGCAGTTATGAGACAGCTGGGAATCAGCCCCAGCATTTT.